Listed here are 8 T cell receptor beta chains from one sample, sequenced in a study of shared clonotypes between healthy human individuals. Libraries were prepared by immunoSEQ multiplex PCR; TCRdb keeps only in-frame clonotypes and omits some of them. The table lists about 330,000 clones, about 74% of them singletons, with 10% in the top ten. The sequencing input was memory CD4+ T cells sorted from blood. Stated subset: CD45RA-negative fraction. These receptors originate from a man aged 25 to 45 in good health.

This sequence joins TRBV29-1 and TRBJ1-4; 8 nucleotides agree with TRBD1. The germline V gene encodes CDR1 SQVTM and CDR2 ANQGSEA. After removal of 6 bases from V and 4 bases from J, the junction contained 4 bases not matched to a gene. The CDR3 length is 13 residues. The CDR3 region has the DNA TGCAGCGTGTCGACAGGGGTTAATGAAAAACTGTTTTTT. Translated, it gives CSVSTGVNEKLFF.

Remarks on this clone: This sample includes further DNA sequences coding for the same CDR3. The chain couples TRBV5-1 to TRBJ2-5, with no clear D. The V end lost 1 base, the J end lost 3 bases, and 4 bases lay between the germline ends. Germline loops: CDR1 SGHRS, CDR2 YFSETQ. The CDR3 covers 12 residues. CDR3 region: CASSLNKETQYF. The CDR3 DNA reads TGCGCCAGCAGCTTGAATAAAGAGACCCAGTACTTC.

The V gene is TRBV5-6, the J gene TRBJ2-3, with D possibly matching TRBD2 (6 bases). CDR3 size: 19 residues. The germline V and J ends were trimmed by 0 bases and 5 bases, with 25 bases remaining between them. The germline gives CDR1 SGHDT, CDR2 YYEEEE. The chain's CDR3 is CASSLDPLRWGEPRDTQYF. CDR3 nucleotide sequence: TGTGCCAGCAGCTTGGATCCGTTACGTTGGGGGGAACCCAGAGATACGCAGTATTTT.

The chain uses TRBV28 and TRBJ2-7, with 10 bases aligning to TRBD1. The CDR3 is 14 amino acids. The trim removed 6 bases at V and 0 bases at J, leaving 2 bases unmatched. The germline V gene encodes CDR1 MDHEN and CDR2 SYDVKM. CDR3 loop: CASRGTGVSYEQYF. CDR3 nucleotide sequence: TGTGCCAGCAGAGGGACAGGGGTCTCCTACGAGCAGTACTTC.

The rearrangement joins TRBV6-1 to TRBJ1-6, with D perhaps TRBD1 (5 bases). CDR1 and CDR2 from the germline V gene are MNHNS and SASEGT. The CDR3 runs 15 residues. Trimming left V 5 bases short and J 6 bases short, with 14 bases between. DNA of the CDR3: TGTGCCAGCAGTTTCCTCCGGGACCCTAATTCACCCCTCCACTTT. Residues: CASSFLRDPNSPLHF.

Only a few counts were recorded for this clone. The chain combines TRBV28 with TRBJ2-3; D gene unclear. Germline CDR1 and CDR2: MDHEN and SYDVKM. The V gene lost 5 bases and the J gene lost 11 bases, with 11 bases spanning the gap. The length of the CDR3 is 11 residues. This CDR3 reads CASSIPGGQYF. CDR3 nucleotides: TGTGCCAGCAGTATCCCCGGTGGGCAGTATTTT.

CDR3 loop: CASTSHGGYTGELFF. CDR3 nucleotides: TGTGCCAGCACCTCCCACGGCGGTTACACCGGGGAGCTGTTTTTT. J is TRBJ2-2 and V is TRBV27; D is ambiguous. Looked up from germline, CDR1 is MNHEY and CDR2 is SMNVEV (reference sequence). V was cut by 7 bases and J by 3 bases, with 15 bases left in between. This CDR3 is 15 amino acids long.

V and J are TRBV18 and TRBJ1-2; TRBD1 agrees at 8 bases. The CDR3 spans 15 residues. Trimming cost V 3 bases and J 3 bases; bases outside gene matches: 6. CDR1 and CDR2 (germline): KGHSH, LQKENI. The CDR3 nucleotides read TGTGCCAGCTCACCCTTGGACAGGGTAGACTATGGCTACACCTTC. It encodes CASSPLDRVDYGYTF.